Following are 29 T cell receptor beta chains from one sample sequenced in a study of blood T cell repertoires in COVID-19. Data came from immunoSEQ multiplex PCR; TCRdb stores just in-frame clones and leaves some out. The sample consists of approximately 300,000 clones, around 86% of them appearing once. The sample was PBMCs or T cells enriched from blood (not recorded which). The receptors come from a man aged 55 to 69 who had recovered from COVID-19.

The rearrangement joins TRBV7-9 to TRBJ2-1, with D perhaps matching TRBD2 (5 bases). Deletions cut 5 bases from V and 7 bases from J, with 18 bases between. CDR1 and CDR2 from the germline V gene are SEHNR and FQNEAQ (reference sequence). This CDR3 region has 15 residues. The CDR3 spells CASSLGPNTGNEQFF. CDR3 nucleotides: TGTGCCAGCAGCCTCGGGCCCAATACGGGGAATGAGCAGTTCTTC.

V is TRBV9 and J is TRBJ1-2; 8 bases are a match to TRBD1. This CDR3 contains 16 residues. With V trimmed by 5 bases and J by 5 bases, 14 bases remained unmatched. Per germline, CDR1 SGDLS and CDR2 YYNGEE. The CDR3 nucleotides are TGTGCCAGCAGTCAAGGGGAACAGGGGGTCGGGTATGGCTACACCTTC. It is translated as CASSQGEQGVGYGYTF.

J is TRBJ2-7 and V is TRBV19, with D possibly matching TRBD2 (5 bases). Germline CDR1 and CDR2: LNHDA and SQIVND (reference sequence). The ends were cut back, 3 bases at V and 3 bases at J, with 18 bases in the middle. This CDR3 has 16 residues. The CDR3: CASSILNGLAIYEQYF. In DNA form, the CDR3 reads TGTGCCAGTAGTATCCTCAACGGGCTAGCCATCTACGAGCAGTACTTC.

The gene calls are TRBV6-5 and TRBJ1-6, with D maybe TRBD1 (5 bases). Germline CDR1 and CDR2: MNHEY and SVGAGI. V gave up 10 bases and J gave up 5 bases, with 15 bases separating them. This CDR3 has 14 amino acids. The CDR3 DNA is TGTGCCACGGGGGGAGGGGCCGATAATTCACCCCTCCACTTT. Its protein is CATGGGADNSPLHF.

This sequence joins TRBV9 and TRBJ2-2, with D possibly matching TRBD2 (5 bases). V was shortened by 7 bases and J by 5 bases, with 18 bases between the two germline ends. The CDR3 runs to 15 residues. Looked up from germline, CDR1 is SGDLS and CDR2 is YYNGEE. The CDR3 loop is CASGPVRVRTGELFF. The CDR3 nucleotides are TGTGCCAGCGGACCTGTGAGGGTGCGGACCGGGGAGCTGTTTTTT.

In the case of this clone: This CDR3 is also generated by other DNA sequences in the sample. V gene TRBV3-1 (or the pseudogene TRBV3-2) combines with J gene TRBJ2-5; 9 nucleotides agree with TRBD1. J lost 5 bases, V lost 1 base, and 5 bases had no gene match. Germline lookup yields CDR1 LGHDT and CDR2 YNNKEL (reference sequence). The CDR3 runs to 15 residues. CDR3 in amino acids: CASSQGDRVRETQYF. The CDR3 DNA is TGTGCCAGCAGCCAAGGGGACAGGGTTAGGGAGACCCAGTACTTC.

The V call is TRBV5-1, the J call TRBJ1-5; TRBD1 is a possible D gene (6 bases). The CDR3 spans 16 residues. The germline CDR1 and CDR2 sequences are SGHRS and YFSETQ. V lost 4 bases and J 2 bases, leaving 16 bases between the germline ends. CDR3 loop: CASSPGNDRRNQPQHF. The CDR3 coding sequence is TGCGCCAGCAGCCCTGGCAACGACAGGCGCAATCAGCCCCAGCATTTT.

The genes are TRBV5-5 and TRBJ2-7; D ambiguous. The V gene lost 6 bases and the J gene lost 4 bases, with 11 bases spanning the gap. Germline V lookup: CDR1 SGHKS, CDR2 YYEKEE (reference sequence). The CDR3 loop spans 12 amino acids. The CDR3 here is CASTSRPYEQYF. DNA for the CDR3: TGTGCCAGCACCTCTAGGCCGTACGAGCAGTACTTC.

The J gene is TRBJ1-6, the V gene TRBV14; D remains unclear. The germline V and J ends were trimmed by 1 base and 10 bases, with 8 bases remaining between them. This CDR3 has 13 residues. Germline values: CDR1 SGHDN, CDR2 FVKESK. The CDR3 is CASSQAMGSPLHF. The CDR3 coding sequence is TGTGCCAGCAGCCAAGCGATGGGCTCACCCCTCCACTTT.

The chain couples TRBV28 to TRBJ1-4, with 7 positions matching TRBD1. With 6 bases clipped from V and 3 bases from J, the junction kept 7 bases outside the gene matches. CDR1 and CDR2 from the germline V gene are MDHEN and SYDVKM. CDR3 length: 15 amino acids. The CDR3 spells CASRTHGTANEKLFF. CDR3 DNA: TGTGCCAGCAGGACCCACGGGACAGCTAATGAAAAACTGTTTTTT. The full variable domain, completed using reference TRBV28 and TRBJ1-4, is DVKVTQSSRYLVKRTGEKVFLECVQDMDHENMFWYRQDPGLGLRLIYFSYDVKMKEKGDIPEGYSVSREKKERFSLILESASTNQTSMYLCASRTHGTANEKLFFGSGTQLSVL.

CDR3 protein: CATSEPGLAGSEQFF. In DNA form, the CDR3 reads TGTGCCACCAGTGAACCGGGACTAGCGGGTAGTGAGCAGTTCTTC. The rearrangement links TRBV24-1 to TRBJ2-1; 12 bases fit TRBD2. J gave up 9 bases and V 4 bases, and 6 bases lay outside the gene matches. The CDR3 length is 15 residues. CDR1 is KGHDR and CDR2 is SFDVKD in the germline V gene.

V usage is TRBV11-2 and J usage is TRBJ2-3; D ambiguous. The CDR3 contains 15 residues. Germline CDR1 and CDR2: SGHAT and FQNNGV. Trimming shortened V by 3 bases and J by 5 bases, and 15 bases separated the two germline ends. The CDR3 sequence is CASSLGEQMGDTQYF. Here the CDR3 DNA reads TGTGCCAGCAGCTTGGGCGAACAAATGGGAGATACGCAGTATTTT.

The CDR3 here is CASSLLGGSTGELFF. The CDR3 DNA sequence: TGCGCCAGCAGCCTCCTCGGGGGAAGCACCGGGGAGCTGTTTTTT. The V and J genes are TRBV5-1 and TRBJ2-2; D perhaps matches TRBD2 (6 bases). This CDR3 spans 15 amino acids. Germline V gene sequence: CDR1 SGHRS, CDR2 YFSETQ. The V gene lost 4 bases and the J gene lost 4 bases, with 14 bases spanning the gap. The entire variable domain, with the rest obtained from reference TRBV5-1 and TRBJ2-2, is as follows: KAGVTQTPRYLIKTRGQQVTLSCSPISGHRSVSWYQQTPGQGLQFLFEYFSETQRNKGNFPGRFSGRQFSNSRSEMNVSTLELGDSALYLCASSLLGGSTGELFFGEGSRLTVL.

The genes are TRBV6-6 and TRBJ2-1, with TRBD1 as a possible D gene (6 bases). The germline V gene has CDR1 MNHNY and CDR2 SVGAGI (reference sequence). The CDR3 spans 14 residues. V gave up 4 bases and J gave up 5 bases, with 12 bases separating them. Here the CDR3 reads CASSSRGSDNEQFF. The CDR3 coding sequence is TGTGCCAGCAGTTCTAGGGGGAGTGACAATGAGCAGTTCTTC.

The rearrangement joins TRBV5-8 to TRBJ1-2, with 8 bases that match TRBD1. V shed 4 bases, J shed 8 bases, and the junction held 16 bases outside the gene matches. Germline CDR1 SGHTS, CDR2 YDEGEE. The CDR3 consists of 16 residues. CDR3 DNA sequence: TGTGCCAGCAGCCAGACCGTGAGCAGGGGGCAGCGCGGCTACACCTTC. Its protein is CASSQTVSRGQRGYTF.

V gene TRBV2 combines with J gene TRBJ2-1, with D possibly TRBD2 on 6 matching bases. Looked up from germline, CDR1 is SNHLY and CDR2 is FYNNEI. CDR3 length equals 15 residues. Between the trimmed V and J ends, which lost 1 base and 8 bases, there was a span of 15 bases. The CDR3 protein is CASSEGLARGDEQFF. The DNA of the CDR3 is TGTGCCAGCAGTGAAGGCCTAGCGAGAGGCGATGAGCAGTTCTTC.

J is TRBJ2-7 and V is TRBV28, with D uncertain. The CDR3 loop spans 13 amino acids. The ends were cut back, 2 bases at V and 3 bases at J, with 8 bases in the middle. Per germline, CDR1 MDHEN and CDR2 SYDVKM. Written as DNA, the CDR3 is TGTGCCAGCAGTTTAGCGACGGGCTACGAGCAGTACTTC. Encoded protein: CASSLATGYEQYF.

The CDR3 reads CASSFGGRAGETQYF. CDR3 DNA: TGTGCCAGCAGCTTCGGCGGGAGGGCCGGGGAGACCCAGTACTTC. The V call is TRBV5-4, the J call TRBJ2-5; TRBD2 matches 9 bases. V trimming: 2 bases; J trimming: 5 bases; junction bases outside the gene matches: 7. Germline lookup yields CDR1 SGHNT and CDR2 YYREEE (reference sequence). This CDR3 comprises 15 residues.

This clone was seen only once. CDR3 coding DNA: TGCGCCAGCAGCTTGGCTGCGGGGATAAACACCGGGGAGCTGTTTTTT. The encoded protein is CASSLAAGINTGELFF. V is TRBV5-1 and J is TRBJ2-2; D perhaps matches TRBD2 (6 bases). CDR1 is SGHRS, CDR2 YFSETQ, per germline. The CDR3 covers 16 residues. With 0 bases removed from V and 2 bases from J, the gap between germline ends came to 11 bases.

The CDR3, as DNA: TGCGCCAGCACCGAATACAGGGTTACCTCTGGAAACACCATATATTTT. Translation: CASTEYRVTSGNTIYF. V is TRBV5-1 and J is TRBJ1-3; TRBD1 is a possible D gene (6 bases). V lost 6 bases and J lost 0, with 16 bases in between. The CDR3 spans 16 residues. Germline assignment: CDR1 SGHRS and CDR2 YFSETQ.

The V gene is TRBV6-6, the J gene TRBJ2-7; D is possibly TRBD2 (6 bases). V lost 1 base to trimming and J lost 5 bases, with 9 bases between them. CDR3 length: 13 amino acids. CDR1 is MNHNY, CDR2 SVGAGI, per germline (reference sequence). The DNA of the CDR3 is TGTGCCAGCAGTTACTGGCGGGAAAACGAGCAGTACTTC. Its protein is CASSYWRENEQYF.

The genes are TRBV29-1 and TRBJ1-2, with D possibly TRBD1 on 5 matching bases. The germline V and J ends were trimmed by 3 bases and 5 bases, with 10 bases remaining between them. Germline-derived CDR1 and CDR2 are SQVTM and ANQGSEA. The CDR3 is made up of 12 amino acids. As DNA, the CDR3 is TGCAGCGTTGAGGGAGGGGCATATGGCTACACCTTC. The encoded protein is CSVEGGAYGYTF.

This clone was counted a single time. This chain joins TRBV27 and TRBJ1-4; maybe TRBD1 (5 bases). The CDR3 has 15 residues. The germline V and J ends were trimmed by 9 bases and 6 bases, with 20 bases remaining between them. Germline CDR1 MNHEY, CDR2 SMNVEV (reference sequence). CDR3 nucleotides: TGTGCCAGGGGCCAGGGAGGTTTGGGTGATGAAAAACTGTTTTTT. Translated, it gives CARGQGGLGDEKLFF.

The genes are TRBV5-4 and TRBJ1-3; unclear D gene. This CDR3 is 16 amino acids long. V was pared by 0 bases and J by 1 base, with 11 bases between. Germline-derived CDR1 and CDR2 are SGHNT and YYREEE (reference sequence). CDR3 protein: CASSLVGGRSGNTIYF. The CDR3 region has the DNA TGTGCCAGCAGCTTGGTCGGCGGAAGGTCTGGAAACACCATATATTTT.

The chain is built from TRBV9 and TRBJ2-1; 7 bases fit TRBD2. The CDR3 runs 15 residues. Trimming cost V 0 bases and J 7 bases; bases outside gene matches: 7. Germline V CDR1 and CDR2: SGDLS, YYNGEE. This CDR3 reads CASSVGGSENNEQFF. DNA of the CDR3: TGTGCCAGCAGCGTAGGCGGGAGTGAAAATAATGAGCAGTTCTTC.

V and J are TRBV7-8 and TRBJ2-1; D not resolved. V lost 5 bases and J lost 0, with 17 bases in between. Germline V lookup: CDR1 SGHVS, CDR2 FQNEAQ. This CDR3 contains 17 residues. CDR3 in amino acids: CASSRAALVSSYNEQFF. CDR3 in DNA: TGTGCCAGCAGCCGAGCCGCGTTAGTAAGCTCCTACAATGAGCAGTTCTTC.

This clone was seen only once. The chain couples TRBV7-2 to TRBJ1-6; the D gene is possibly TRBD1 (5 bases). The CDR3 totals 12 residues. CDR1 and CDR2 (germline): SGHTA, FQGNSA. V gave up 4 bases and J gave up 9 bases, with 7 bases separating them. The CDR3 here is CASSSGGSPLHF. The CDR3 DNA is TGTGCCAGCAGCTCCGGGGGTTCACCCCTCCACTTT.

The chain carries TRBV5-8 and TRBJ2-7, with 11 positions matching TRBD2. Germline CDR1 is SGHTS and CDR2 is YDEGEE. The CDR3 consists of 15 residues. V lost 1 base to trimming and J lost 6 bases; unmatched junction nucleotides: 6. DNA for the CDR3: TGTGCCAGCAGCTTGACCGGGACTAGCGGTCGCGAGCAGTACTTC. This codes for CASSLTGTSGREQYF.

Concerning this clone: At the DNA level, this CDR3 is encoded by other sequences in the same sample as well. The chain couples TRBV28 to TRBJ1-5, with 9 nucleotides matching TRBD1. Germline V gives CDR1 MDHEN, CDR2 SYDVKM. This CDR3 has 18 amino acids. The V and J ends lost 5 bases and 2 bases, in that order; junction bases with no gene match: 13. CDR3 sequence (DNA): TGTGCCAGCAGTCCATATTTGGGACAGGGCGGTCGCAATCAGCCCCAGCATTTT. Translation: CASSPYLGQGGRNQPQHF.